This T cell receptor beta chain was found in a study of blood T cell repertoires in COVID-19. Individuals drawn from 24 US areas were roughly 18 to 95 years old. Membership in each cohort depended on participant-reported clinical history. Two consecutive negative NP/OP PCR tests, clearance, or resolved symptoms defined Cohort 3 recovery. In this sample, this clone turned up once. Under the authors' procedure: Estimated nucleated cell counts came from reference gene primer amplification. The method was immunoSEQ multiplex PCR; TCRdb's version includes in-frame clones alone and lacks a portion of them. The V and J calls and the clone size are those of that table, but D and trimming were determined from the DNA. This table holds about 200,000 clones, about 86% found once. CDR3 length: 15 amino acids.

Sequenced material: PBMCs or T cells enriched from blood (not recorded which). The rearrangement uses TRBV21-1 and TRBJ2-7; TRBD1 was called by the table and not checked on the DNA. TRBV21-1 represents a pseudogene. This receptor was obtained from a man aged 35-49 years who had recovered from COVID-19. CDR3 amino acids: CASSGAGQGAYEQYF. CDR3 sequence (DNA): TGTGCCAGCAGCGGGGCGGGACAGGGGGCCTACGAGCAGTACTTC.